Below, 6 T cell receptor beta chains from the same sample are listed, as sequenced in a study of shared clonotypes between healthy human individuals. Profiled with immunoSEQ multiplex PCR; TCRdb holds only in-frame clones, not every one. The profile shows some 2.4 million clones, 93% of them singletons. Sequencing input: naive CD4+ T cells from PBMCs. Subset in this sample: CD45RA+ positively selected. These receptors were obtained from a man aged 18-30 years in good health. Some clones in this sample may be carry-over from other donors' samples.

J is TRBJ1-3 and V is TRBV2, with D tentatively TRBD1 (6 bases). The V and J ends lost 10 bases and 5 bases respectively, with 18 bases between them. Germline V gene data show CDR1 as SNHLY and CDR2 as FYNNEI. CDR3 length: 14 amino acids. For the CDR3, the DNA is TGTGCCACGTCGGACAGTTATTTGCGAAACACCATATATTTT. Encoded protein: CATSDSYLRNTIYF.

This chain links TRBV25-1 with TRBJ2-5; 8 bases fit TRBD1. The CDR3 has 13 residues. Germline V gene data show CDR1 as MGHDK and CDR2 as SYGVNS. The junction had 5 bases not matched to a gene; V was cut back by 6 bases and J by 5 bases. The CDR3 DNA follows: TGTGCCAGCAGACAGGGGGTGGTGGAGACCCAGTACTTC. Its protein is CASRQGVVETQYF. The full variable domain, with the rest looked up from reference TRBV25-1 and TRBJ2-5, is EADIYQTPRYLVIGTGKKITLECSQTMGHDKMYWYQQDPGMELHLIHYSYGVNSTEKGDLSSESTVSRIRTEHFPLTLESARPSHTSQYLCASRQGVVETQYFGPGTRLLVL.

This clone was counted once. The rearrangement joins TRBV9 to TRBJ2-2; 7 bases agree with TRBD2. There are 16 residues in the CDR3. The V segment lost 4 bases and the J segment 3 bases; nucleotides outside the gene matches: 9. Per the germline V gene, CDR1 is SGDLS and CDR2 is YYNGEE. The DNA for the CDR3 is TGTGCCAGCAGCCGGGGGGTAGCGGAGTACACCGGGGAGCTGTTTTTT. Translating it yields CASSRGVAEYTGELFF.

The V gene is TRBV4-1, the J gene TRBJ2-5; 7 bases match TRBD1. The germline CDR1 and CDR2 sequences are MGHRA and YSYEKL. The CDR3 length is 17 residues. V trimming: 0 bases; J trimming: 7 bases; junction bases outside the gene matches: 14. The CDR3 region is CASSQETGVGPGWTQYF. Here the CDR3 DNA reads TGCGCCAGCAGCCAAGAAACAGGGGTCGGTCCCGGTTGGACCCAGTACTTC.

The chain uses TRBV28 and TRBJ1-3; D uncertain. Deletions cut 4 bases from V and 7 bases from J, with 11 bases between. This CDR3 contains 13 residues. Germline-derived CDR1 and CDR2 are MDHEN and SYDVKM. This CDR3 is CASSSGLGNTIYF. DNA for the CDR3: TGTGCCAGCAGTTCCGGCCTAGGGAACACCATATATTTT.

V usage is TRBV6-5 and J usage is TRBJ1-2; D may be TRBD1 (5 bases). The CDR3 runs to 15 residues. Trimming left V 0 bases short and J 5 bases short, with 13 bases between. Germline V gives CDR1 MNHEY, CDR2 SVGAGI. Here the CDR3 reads CASSYSKGRVYGYTF. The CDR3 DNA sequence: TGTGCCAGCAGTTACTCGAAGGGGAGGGTGTATGGCTACACCTTC.